One T cell receptor (beta chain) is described in this entry. Its antigen is still unknown. The data stem from a study of T cells in Graves' hyperthyroidism and ophthalmopathy. Turning to the study itself: Peripheral blood draws took place at initial diagnosis, ahead of any treatment. Study-level findings and limits: Appearing also in blood were most of the thyroid clonotypes expanded above 0.001.

V was trimmed by 6 bases and J by 7 bases, leaving 18 bases between them. Germline V gene data show CDR1 as MNHEY and CDR2 as SVGEGT. The CDR3 spans 14 residues. Amplified TCR beta CDR3 regions came from RNA transcripts. HTBI primers drove first-round RT-PCR of the TCR CDR3. TCRdb re-analysed the multiplex PCR reads in MiXCR, keeping a single row per CDR3 protein. The table has some 530,000 distinct CDR3 sequences, about 22% seen once; the top ten hold 45% to 55%. Not enrolled were patients with uncontrolled infection, other autoimmune disease, pregnancy or lactation. The chain links TRBV6-2 or TRBV6-3 to TRBJ1-2, with TRBD1 as a possible D gene (6 bases). Sequencing used blood. The receptor was isolated from a woman in her 70s with Graves' ophthalmopathy. This CDR3 is CASRSGTPYSGYTF. DNA for the CDR3: TGTGCCAGCAGATCCGGGACACCCTATAGTGGCTACACCTTC.